These 11 T cell receptor beta chains share one sample of origin, sequenced in a study of blood T cell repertoires in COVID-19. Assay: immunoSEQ multiplex PCR; the TCRdb copy retains only in-frame clones and omits some. The sample gives about 200,000 clones, around 88% of which show up once; 3.5% to 5.5% is in the top ten. Sequencing was done on a sample of PBMCs or T cells enriched from blood (not recorded which). These TCRs come from a woman in her twenties or thirties who had been exposed to COVID-19.

CDR3 DNA sequence: TGCGCCAGCAGCCCCGGTGACAGGCCGGTTAGCACAGATACGCAGTATTTT. Translating it yields CASSPGDRPVSTDTQYF. The rearrangement links TRBV5-1 to TRBJ2-3; TRBD1 might be the D (6 bases). V was clipped by 4 bases and J by 0 bases, with 18 bases between them. Germline CDR1 SGHRS, CDR2 YFSETQ. The CDR3 covers 17 residues.

This clone was recorded a few times. The chain has TRBV30 and TRBJ1-3, with D perhaps matching TRBD1 (5 bases). V shed 5 bases and J shed 0 bases, with 11 bases lying between them. The CDR3 sequence is 14 residues long. Germline V gene data show CDR1 as GTSNPN and CDR2 as SVGIG (reference sequence). In DNA form, the CDR3 reads TGTGCCTGGCAAACAGGTACCTCTGGAAACACCATATATTTT. Its protein is CAWQTGTSGNTIYF.

This clone is a singleton in its sample. This sequence joins TRBV3-1 (or the pseudogene TRBV3-2) and TRBJ2-7, with TRBD2 matching over 7 bases. V gave up 5 bases and J gave up 3 bases; unmatched junction bases: 10. The CDR3 has 15 residues. The germline V gene has CDR1 LGHDT and CDR2 YNNKEL (reference sequence). The chain's CDR3 is CASSAPAGVGYEQYF. The CDR3, as DNA: TGTGCCAGCAGCGCCCCGGCGGGGGTCGGCTACGAGCAGTACTTC.

The V gene is TRBV30, the J gene TRBJ2-7, with 8 nucleotides matching TRBD1. V dropped 5 bases and J dropped 3; count of bases not matched to a gene: 0. The CDR3 is 11 amino acids. The germline V gene has CDR1 GTSNPN and CDR2 SVGIG (reference sequence). Here the CDR3 DNA reads TGTGCCTGGGACAGGGGCTACGAGCAGTACTTC. It translates to CAWDRGYEQYF.

V and J are TRBV5-1 and TRBJ1-3, with D perhaps matching TRBD1 (5 bases). The CDR3 has 14 amino acids. The V end lost 3 bases, the J end lost 0 bases, and 7 bases lay between the germline ends. The germline CDR1 and CDR2 sequences are SGHRS and YFSETQ. The CDR3 sequence is CASSSGGSGNTIYF. In DNA form, the CDR3 reads TGCGCCAGCAGCTCCGGGGGCTCTGGAAACACCATATATTTT.

The chain recombines TRBV2 with TRBJ1-3; tentatively, D is TRBD1 (5 bases). V was cut by 2 bases and J by 0 bases, with 8 bases left in between. This CDR3 is 15 amino acids long. Germline V gene lookup returns CDR1 SNHLY and CDR2 FYNNEI. The chain's CDR3 is CASSEIRGSGNTIYF. DNA for the CDR3: TGTGCCAGCAGTGAAATAAGGGGCTCTGGAAACACCATATATTTT.

The rearrangement links TRBV30 to TRBJ2-3; 14 nucleotides line up with TRBD2. Trimming at V came to 5 bases and at J to 1 base, leaving 5 bases not matched to a gene. This CDR3 contains 16 residues. The germline CDR1 and CDR2 sequences are GTSNPN and SVGIG (reference sequence). The CDR3 here is CAWAPGLAGGTDTQYF. The CDR3 DNA reads as TGTGCCTGGGCCCCGGGACTAGCGGGGGGCACAGATACGCAGTATTTT.

The chain carries TRBV9 and TRBJ2-2; possible D gene TRBD1, 5 bases. The V end was cut by 0 bases, the J end by 1 base, with 16 bases between. Germline values: CDR1 SGDLS, CDR2 YYNGEE. The CDR3 has 18 amino acids. CDR3 loop: CASSVGLAGHLNTGELFF. The CDR3 region has the DNA TGTGCCAGCAGCGTAGGACTGGCAGGGCACCTGAACACCGGGGAGCTGTTTTTT.

The V gene is TRBV27, the J gene TRBJ1-2; 8 bases line up with TRBD1. Germline V gene lookup returns CDR1 MNHEY and CDR2 SMNVEV (reference sequence). The length of the CDR3 is 13 residues. J gave up 4 bases and V 6 bases, and 4 bases lay outside the gene matches. The CDR3 DNA sequence: TGTGCCAGCAGGACAGGGGTCGGCTATGGCTACACCTTC. Its translation: CASRTGVGYGYTF.

CDR3 amino acids: CASSLSSGGQETQYF. In DNA, the CDR3 is TGTGCCAGCAGCCTATCTAGCGGGGGCCAAGAGACCCAGTACTTC. V is TRBV11-2 and J is TRBJ2-5; 10 bases fit TRBD2. The germline V gene encodes CDR1 SGHAT and CDR2 FQNNGV. Losses at the gene ends were 5 bases for V and 1 base for J; bases not matched to a gene: 4. This CDR3 has 15 residues.

This clone turned up a few times. V gene TRBV11-3 combines with J gene TRBJ1-6; 8 nucleotides match TRBD1. CDR1 SGHNT and CDR2 YENEEA come from the germline V gene. This CDR3 has 16 amino acids. Trimming cost V 5 bases and J 7 bases; bases outside gene matches: 10. The CDR3, as DNA: TGTGCCAGCAGCCCGGTGACAGGGGTACTGAATTCACCCCTCCACTTT. This encodes CASSPVTGVLNSPLHF.